This TCR beta chain is drawn from a study of blood T cell repertoires in COVID-19. V gave up 6 bases and J gave up 1 base, with 15 bases separating them. From germline, CDR1 is SGHRS and CDR2 YFSETQ. The CDR3 has 15 residues. Method: immunoSEQ multiplex PCR; TCRdb's copy keeps in-frame clones and lacks some. The sample has 15,000 to 20,000 clones; roughly 93% are singletons. The V gene is TRBV5-1, the J gene TRBJ2-3; D may be TRBD2 (6 bases). The sequenced material came from peripheral blood. The clonotype was recovered from a human donor in a cohort sampled during active COVID-19. CDR3 protein: CASKTFGGGTDTQYF. CDR3 bases: TGCGCCAGCAAAACCTTCGGCGGGGGCACAGATACGCAGTATTTT.